Listed here is a single T cell receptor (beta chain). Clinical history reported by participants formed the basis on which cohorts were assigned. The method was immunoSEQ multiplex PCR; TCRdb's version includes in-frame clones alone and lacks a portion of them. The sample carries 250,000 or so clones, about nine tenths recorded once. This entry is derived from a study of blood T cell repertoires in COVID-19. Turning to the study itself: Acute and convalescent COVID-19 specimens originated in the United States, Italy and Spain.

V was trimmed by 2 bases and J by 7 bases, leaving 8 bases between them. Germline V lookup: CDR1 MNHNS, CDR2 SASEGT. CDR3 length: 13 amino acids. This chain uses TRBV6-1 with TRBJ2-2; no definite D call. Sequenced sample: PBMCs or T cells enriched from blood (not recorded which). The TCR was taken from a woman in her thirties with acute COVID-19. Here the CDR3 reads CASSEFVIGELFF. CDR3 bases: TGTGCCAGCAGTGAATTCGTTATCGGGGAGCTGTTTTTT.